This T cell receptor beta chain was identified during a study of blood T cells in healthy people across ages. General study results and limits: Aged donors had fewer naive CD4+ cells and lower diversity than long-lived donors.

The germline gives CDR1 ENHRY, CDR2 SYGVKD. This CDR3 comprises 14 residues. Individuals who donated were healthy Caucasians from Russia aged roughly 6 to 95. A J-beta primer mix and a sample-barcoded 5' primer were used in a second PCR of roughly 6 to 11 cycles. Every cDNA molecule carried a tag from a template-switch adaptor bearing 12 random nucleotides. Each CDR3 protein gets one entry after TCRdb re-called the 5' RACE reads with MiXCR. This table has around 780,000 distinct CDR3 sequences, about 26% appearing once. A few counts support this clonotype. As yet, its antigen is unknown. Germline is not matched at one junction end, which may reflect a read error. The same data also went into a second study, on T cells of mothers and their children.

The source material was blood. This rearrangement joins TRBV10-3 to TRBJ2-7, with D perhaps TRBD1 (6 bases). This TCR derives from a boy aged 5-17 years in good health. The CDR3 nucleotides read TGTGCCATCAATGAGGACAGCATCTCCTACGAGCAGTACTTC. Its translation: CAINEDSISYEQYF.